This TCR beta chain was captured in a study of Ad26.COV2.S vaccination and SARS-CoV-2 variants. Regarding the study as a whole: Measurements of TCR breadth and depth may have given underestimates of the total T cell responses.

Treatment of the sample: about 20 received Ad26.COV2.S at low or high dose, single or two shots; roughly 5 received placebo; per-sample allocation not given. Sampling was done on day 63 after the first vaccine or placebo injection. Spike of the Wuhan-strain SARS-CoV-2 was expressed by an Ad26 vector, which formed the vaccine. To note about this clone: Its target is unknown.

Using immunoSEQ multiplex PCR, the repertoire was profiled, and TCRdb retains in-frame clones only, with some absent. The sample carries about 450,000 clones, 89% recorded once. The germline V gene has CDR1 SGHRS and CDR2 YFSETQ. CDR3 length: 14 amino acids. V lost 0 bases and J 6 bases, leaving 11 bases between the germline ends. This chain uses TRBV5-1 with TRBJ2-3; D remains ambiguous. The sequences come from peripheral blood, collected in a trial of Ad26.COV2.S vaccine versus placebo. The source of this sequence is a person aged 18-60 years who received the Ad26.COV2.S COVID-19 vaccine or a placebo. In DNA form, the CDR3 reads TGCGCCAGCAGCTTGGGCCCGTCCCCCGATACGCAGTATTTT. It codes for CASSLGPSPDTQYF.